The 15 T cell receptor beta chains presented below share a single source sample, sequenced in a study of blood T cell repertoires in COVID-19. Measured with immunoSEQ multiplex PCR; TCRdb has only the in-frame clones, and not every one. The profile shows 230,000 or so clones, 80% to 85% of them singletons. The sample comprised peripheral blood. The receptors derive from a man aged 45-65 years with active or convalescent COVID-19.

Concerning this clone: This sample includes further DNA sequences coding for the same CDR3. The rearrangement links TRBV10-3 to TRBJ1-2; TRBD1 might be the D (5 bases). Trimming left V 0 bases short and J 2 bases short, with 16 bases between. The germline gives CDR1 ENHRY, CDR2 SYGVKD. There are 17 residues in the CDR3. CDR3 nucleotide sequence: TGTGCCATCAGTGAGTCCCATCAAGGGGATCTAAACTATGGCTACACCTTC. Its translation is CAISESHQGDLNYGYTF.

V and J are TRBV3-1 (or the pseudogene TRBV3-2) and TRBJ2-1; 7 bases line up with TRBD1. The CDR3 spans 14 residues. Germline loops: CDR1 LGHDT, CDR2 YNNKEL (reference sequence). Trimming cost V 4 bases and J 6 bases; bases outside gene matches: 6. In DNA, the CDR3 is TGTGCCAGCAGCCTAGGGCAGGGGGTCAATGAGCAGTTCTTC. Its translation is CASSLGQGVNEQFF.

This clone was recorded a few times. As DNA, the CDR3 is TGTGCCAGCAGTATGACAGGGGGTGGTAATCAGCCCCAGCATTTT. Protein product: CASSMTGGGNQPQHF. The chain links TRBV6-5 to TRBJ1-5; 9 bases are shared with TRBD1. The junction had 6 bases not matched to a gene; V was cut back by 5 bases and J by 4 bases. CDR1 is MNHEY, CDR2 SVGAGI, per germline. This CDR3 contains 15 residues.

For the CDR3, the DNA is TGTGCCAGCGCTGTGGGGGACTCAAGAGAGACCCAGTACTTC. This encodes CASAVGDSRETQYF. V usage is TRBV27 and J usage is TRBJ2-5, with a tentative D call TRBD2 (6 bases). CDR1 and CDR2 (germline): MNHEY, SMNVEV (reference sequence). CDR3 length: 14 residues. Trimming shortened V by 8 bases and J by 4 bases, and 17 bases separated the two germline ends.

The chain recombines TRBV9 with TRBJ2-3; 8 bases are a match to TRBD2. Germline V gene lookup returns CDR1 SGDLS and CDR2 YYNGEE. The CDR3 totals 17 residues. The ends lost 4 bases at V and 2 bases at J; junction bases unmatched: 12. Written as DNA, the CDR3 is TGTGCCAGCAGCTACGAGGCGCGGGGGGATCTCACAGATACGCAGTATTTT. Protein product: CASSYEARGDLTDTQYF.

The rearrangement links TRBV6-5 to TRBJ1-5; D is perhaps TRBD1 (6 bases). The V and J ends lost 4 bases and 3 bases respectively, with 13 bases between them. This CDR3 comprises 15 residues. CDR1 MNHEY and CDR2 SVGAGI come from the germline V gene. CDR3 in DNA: TGTGCCAGCAGTTGGGGACGGACAGTCAATCAGCCCCAGCATTTT. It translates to CASSWGRTVNQPQHF.

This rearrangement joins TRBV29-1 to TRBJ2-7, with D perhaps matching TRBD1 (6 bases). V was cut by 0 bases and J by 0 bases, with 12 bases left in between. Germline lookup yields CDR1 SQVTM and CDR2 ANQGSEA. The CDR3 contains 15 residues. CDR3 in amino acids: CSVEDPQGSSYEQYF. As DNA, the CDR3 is TGCAGCGTTGAAGATCCGCAGGGGTCCTCCTACGAGCAGTACTTC.

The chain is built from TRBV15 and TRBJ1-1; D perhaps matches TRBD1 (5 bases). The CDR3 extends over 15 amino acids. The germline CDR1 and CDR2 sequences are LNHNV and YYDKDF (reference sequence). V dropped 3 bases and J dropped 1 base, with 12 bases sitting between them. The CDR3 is CATSRFRVGNTEAFF. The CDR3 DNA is TGTGCCACCAGCAGGTTCAGGGTCGGGAACACTGAAGCTTTCTTT.

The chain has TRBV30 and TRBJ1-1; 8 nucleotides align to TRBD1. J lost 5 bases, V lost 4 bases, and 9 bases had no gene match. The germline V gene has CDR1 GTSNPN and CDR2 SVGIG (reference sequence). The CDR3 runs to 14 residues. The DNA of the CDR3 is TGTGCCTGGATGTATGACAGGGGCCGAACTGAAGCTTTCTTT. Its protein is CAWMYDRGRTEAFF.

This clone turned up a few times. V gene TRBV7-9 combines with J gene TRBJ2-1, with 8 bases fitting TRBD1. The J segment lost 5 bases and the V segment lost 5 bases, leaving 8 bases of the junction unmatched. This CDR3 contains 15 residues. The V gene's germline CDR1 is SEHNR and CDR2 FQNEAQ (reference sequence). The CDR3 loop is CASSQTGDFDNEQFF. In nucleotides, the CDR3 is TGTGCCAGCAGCCAGACAGGGGATTTCGACAATGAGCAGTTCTTC.

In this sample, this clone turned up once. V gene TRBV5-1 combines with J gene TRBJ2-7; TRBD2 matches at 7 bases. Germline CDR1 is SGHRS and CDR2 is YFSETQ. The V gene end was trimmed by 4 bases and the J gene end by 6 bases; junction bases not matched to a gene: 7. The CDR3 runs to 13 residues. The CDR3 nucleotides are TGCGCCAGCAGCACCCGGGGAGGGACCGAGCAGTACTTC. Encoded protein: CASSTRGGTEQYF.

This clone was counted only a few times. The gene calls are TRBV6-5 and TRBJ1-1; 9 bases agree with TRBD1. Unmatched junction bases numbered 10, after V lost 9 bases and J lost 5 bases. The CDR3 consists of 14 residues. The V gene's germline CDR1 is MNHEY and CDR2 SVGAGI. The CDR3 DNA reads TGTGCCAGTACGCCGGGACAGGGAACGACTGAAGCTTTCTTT. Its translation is CASTPGQGTTEAFF.

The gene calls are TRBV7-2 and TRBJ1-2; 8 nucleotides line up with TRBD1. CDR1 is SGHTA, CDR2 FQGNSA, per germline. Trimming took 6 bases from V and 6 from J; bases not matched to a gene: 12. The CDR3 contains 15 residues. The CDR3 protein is CASSRTAPGQDGYTF. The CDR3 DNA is TGTGCCAGCAGTCGGACCGCCCCGGGACAGGATGGCTACACCTTC.

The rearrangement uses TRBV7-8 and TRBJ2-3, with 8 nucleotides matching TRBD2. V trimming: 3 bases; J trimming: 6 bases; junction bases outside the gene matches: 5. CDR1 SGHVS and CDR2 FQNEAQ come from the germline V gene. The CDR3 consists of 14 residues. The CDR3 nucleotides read TGTGCCAGCAGCTTCGGGGGGGGCTGGGATACGCAGTATTTT. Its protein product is CASSFGGGWDTQYF.

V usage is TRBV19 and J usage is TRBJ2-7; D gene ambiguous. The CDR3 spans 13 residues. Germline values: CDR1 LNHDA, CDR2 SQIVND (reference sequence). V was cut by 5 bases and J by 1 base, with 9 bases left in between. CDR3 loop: CASSSSVSYEQYF. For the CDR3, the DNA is TGTGCCAGTAGTTCCTCAGTTTCCTACGAGCAGTACTTC. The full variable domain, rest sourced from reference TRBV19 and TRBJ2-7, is DGGITQSPKYLFRKEGQNVTLSCEQNLNHDAMYWYRQDPGQGLRLIYYSQIVNDFQKGDIAEGYSVSREKKESFPLTVTSAQKNPTAFYLCASSSSVSYEQYFGPGTRLTVT.